A selection of T cell receptor beta chains follows, all from one sample in a study of shared clonotypes between healthy human individuals. TCRdb keeps only in-frame clones here, not all; method: immunoSEQ multiplex PCR. The sample comprises approximately 1.4 million clones, under 99% of which are singletons, and approximately 0.45% rests with the top ten. Sequencing was performed on naive CD4+ T cells sorted from blood. All receptors come from a man aged 25-40 years in good health. The CDR3 runs from the conserved cysteine through the conserved F or W. D genes are given only for firm matches. Clone size, where shown, is once, few, many, or a class for clones that have expanded.

clone_size	d_call	v_call	j_call	cdr3_nt	cdr3_aa
.	.	TRBV7-3	TRBJ1-1	TGTGCCAGCAGCTTCGAGCGAGAAGCTTTCTTT	CASSFEREAFF
.	TRBD2	TRBV14	TRBJ2-3	TGTGCCAGCAGCCTTAGACTAGCGGGAGTCTTTTCCTGGGCAGATACGCAGTATTTT	CASSLRLAGVFSWADTQYF
.	.	TRBV23-1	TRBJ2-1	TGCGCCAGCAGTCAACCAGGGCCCCGACGTTACAATGAGCAGTTCTTC	CASSQPGPRRYNEQFF
.	.	TRBV6-1	TRBJ1-5	TGTGCCAGCAGTGAAGACCTGGCCATCAATCAGCCCCAGCATTTT	CASSEDLAINQPQHF
.	TRBD1	TRBV6-5	TRBJ2-1	TGTGCCAGCAGTTATGGTTTGACGACAGGGGAGCAGTTCTTC	CASSYGLTTGEQFF
once	TRBD1	TRBV28	TRBJ2-7	TGTGCCAGCAGTTCCATCACAGGGGATCTCAAAAGCGAGCAGTACTTC	CASSSITGDLKSEQYF
.	.	TRBV20-1	TRBJ2-1	TGCAGTGCTAGAGGCGGAGGGGAGCAGTTCTTC	CSARGGGEQFF
.	.	TRBV6-5	TRBJ2-1	TGTGCCAGCAGTTACTCGAGACTATCCCCGGAGCAGTTCTTC	CASSYSRLSPEQFF
.	TRBD2	TRBV5-4	TRBJ2-1	TGTGCCAGCGATAGCGGGAGTCGAGTTAGGTCCTACAATGAGCAGTTCTTC	CASDSGSRVRSYNEQFF
.	.	TRBV28	TRBJ2-7	TGTGCCAGCACCAAGCCGGGAGCTTACGAGCAGTACTTC	CASTKPGAYEQYF
.	.	TRBV7-2	TRBJ1-5	TGTGCCAGCAGCTACCAGGGTCAGCCCCAGCATTTT	CASSYQGQPQHF
.	TRBD1	TRBV4-2	TRBJ1-3	TGTGCCAGCAGCCAAGGGACAGGGTCTGGAAACACCATATATTTT	CASSQGTGSGNTIYF
.	.	TRBV18	TRBJ2-3	TGTGCCAGCTCACCTTTTGTCGGTCAGGATACGCAGTATTTT	CASSPFVGQDTQYF
.	.	TRBV14	TRBJ2-7	TGTGCCAGCAGCCAAGACTTTTGGGGAAGGCAGTACTTC	CASSQDFWGRQYF
.	.	TRBV6-4	TRBJ2-7	TGTGCCAGCATTAGCGCCTACGAGCAGTACTTC	CASISAYEQYF
.	TRBD2	TRBV6-6	TRBJ2-1	TGTGCCAGCACGCTACTAGCGGGGGATTACAATGAGCAGTTCTTC	CASTLLAGDYNEQFF
.	.	TRBV19	TRBJ2-1	TGTGCCAGTACCGAACGCTCCTACAATGAGCAGTTCTTC	CASTERSYNEQFF
.	.	TRBV5-1	TRBJ2-1	TGCGCCAGCAGCTCCCCATCCGGGACACCCTACAATGAGCAGTTCTTC	CASSSPSGTPYNEQFF
.	TRBD1	TRBV29-1	TRBJ2-3	TGCAGCGTTGGACAGGGAGCAGATACGCAGTATTTT	CSVGQGADTQYF
.	TRBD1	TRBV7-9	TRBJ2-2	TGTGCCAGCAGCCTTAGGGGCAGGGGGAAGAACACCGGGGAGCTGTTTTTT	CASSLRGRGKNTGELFF
few	.	TRBV6-4	TRBJ2-2	TGTGCCAGCAGTGTGAGCAACACCGGGGAGCTGTTTTTT	CASSVSNTGELFF
.	TRBD1	TRBV7-2	TRBJ2-7	TGTGCCAGCAGCGTGCAAGACAGGGCGTACGAGCAGTACTTC	CASSVQDRAYEQYF
.	.	TRBV5-1	TRBJ2-1	TGCGCCAGCAGCCGCAACTCCTACAATGAGCAGTTCTTC	CASSRNSYNEQFF
.	.	TRBV27	TRBJ2-2	TGTGCCAGCAGCCTCTCGAGGGGTTTAAGCCCCGGGGAGCTGTTTTTT	CASSLSRGLSPGELFF
.	.	TRBV4-2	TRBJ2-1	TGTGCCAGCAGCCGCATTCAAACTCCCCTCGGCCACAATGAGCAGTTCTTC	CASSRIQTPLGHNEQFF
.	.	TRBV11-3	TRBJ1-1	TGTGCCAGCAGCTTAGATAACCTACATCCCGCTTTCTTT	CASSLDNLHPAFF
.	TRBD2	TRBV7-3	TRBJ2-5	TGTGCCAGCAGCCGGGGACTAAAAGAGACCCAGTACTTC	CASSRGLKETQYF
.	TRBD2	TRBV7-2	TRBJ2-5	TGTGCCAGCAGCTTAATGGCGGGAGGGCCGGGCCAAGAGACCCAGTACTTC	CASSLMAGGPGQETQYF
once	.	TRBV18	TRBJ2-7	TGTGCCAGCTCACGCTCCTTATACGAGCAGTACTTC	CASSRSLYEQYF
.	.	TRBV6-5	TRBJ2-7	TGTGCCAGCGAGGGAAACAGGGGGGGGTACGAGCAGTACTTC	CASEGNRGGYEQYF
.	TRBD1	TRBV18	TRBJ2-4	TGTGCCAGCTCGAAAGGGGGCTTAGCCAAAAACATTCAGTACTTC	CASSKGGLAKNIQYF
.	TRBD2	TRBV12-5	TRBJ2-1	TGTGCTAGTGGGTCCGGGACTAACAATGAGCAGTTCTTC	CASGSGTNNEQFF
.	.	TRBV7-2	TRBJ1-4	TGTGCCAGCAGCTTAAATCCTCGGGGGAGTGGCGAAAAACTGTTTTTT	CASSLNPRGSGEKLFF
once	TRBD1	TRBV5-1	TRBJ2-7	TGCGCCAGCAGCTTCCCGAGGACAGGTTCTTACTACGAGCAGTACTTC	CASSFPRTGSYYEQYF
.	TRBD1	TRBV11-2	TRBJ2-7	TGTGCCAGCAGCTCTCGGACAGGGCGCTACGAGCAGTACTTC	CASSSRTGRYEQYF
.	.	TRBV4-1	TRBJ1-2	TGCGCCAGCAGCCTCCCTAGGGGAAGTGGCTACACCTTC	CASSLPRGSGYTF
.	.	TRBV19	TRBJ2-3	TGTGCCAGTACCCTATGGGGGAGCACAGATACGCAGTATTTT	CASTLWGSTDTQYF
.	TRBD1	TRBV29-1	TRBJ1-2	TGCAGCGAGGGGACAGGGTTCGGTGGCTACACCTTC	CSEGTGFGGYTF
.	TRBD1	TRBV5-1	TRBJ1-5	TGCGCCAGCAGCTTGGGAGCCACAGGGGGAGAGCCCCAGCATTTT	CASSLGATGGEPQHF
.	TRBD2	TRBV11-2	TRBJ2-1	TGTGCCAGCAGCCTAAGACTAGCGGGAGTGGTTGAGCAGTTCTTC	CASSLRLAGVVEQFF
once	.	TRBV18	TRBJ1-5	TGTGCCAGCTCACCGTTCAACAATCAGCCCCAGCATTTT	CASSPFNNQPQHF
.	TRBD1	TRBV18	TRBJ1-5	TGTGCCAGCTCACCTATAAGGACAGGGCCAGACGGTCAGCCCCAGCATTTT	CASSPIRTGPDGQPQHF
.	.	TRBV5-1	TRBJ2-2	TGCGCCAGCAGCTTGGGAGACAGCGGGGAGCTGTTTTTT	CASSLGDSGELFF
.	TRBD2	TRBV6-1	TRBJ2-2	TGTGCCACCTCACCCGGGACTAGGGTTTCCGGGGAGCTGTTTTTT	CATSPGTRVSGELFF
.	TRBD2	TRBV11-1	TRBJ2-3	TGTGCCAGCAGGACTGGGACTAGCGGGAGGGTTGATACGCAGTATTTT	CASRTGTSGRVDTQYF
once	.	TRBV7-2	TRBJ2-3	TGTGCCAGCAGCTTAGCTGGGGGACGCACAGATACGCAGTATTTT	CASSLAGGRTDTQYF
.	.	TRBV13	TRBJ1-2	TGTGCCAGCAGCTTTCCCAGGGTCTATGGCTACACCTTC	CASSFPRVYGYTF
.	TRBD2	TRBV9	TRBJ2-4	TGTGCCAGCAGCGTCGCCGGGACTAGCGGGACTGCCAAAAACATTCAGTACTTC	CASSVAGTSGTAKNIQYF
.	TRBD1	TRBV2	TRBJ2-1	TGTGCCAGCAGTAACAACAGGGGGCAGTACAATGAGCAGTTCTTC	CASSNNRGQYNEQFF
once	TRBD1	TRBV28	TRBJ1-2	TGTGCCAGCAGTTCAGGACAGGGGAGCTATGGCTACACCTTC	CASSSGQGSYGYTF
.	.	TRBV27	TRBJ2-7	TGTGCCAGCCTCCCGAAGGCTGACTTAGGCTACGAGCAGTACTTC	CASLPKADLGYEQYF